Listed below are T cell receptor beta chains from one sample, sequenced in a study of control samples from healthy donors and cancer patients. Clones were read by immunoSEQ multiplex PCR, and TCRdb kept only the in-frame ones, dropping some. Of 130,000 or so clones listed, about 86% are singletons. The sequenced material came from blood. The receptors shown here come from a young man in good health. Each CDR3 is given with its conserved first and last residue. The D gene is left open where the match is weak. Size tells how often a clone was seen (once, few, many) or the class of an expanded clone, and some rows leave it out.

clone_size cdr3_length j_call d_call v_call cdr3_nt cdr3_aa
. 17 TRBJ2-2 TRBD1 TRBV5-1 TGCGCCAGCAGGACAAAACAGGGGAAGCCGAACACCGGGGAGCTGTTTTTT CASRTKQGKPNTGELFF
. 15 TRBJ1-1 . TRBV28 TGTGCCAGCATCACTCTACTTGGAGTGAACACTGAAGCTTTCTTT CASITLLGVNTEAFF
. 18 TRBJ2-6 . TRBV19 TGTGCCAGTAGCCACAGGGCAGGGTATGGTTCTGGGGCCAACGTCCTGACTTTC CASSHRAGYGSGANVLTF
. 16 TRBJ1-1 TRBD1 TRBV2 TGTGCCAGCAGTGAAAAAACCGCAGGGGGGGGGACTGAAGCTTTCTTT CASSEKTAGGGTEAFF
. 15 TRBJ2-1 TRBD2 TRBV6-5 TGTGCCACGAAACAGAGCGGGGGCGTTTTCGATGAGCAGTTCTTC CATKQSGGVFDEQFF
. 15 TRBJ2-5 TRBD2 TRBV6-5 TGTGCCAGCAGTTACAATGGCGGGGGAGAGGAGACCCAGTACTTC CASSYNGGGEETQYF
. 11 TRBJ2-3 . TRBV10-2 TGCGCCAGCAGTTTTGCAGATACGCAGTATTTT CASSFADTQYF
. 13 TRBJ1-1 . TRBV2 TGTGCCAGCAGTGACAGGGAGAACACTGAAGCTTTCTTT CASSDRENTEAFF
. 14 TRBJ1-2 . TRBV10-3 TGTGCCATCAGTGAGTCGAGAGAGGGCTATGGCTACACCTTC CAISESREGYGYTF
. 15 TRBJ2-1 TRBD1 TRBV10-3 TGTGCCATCAGTGAGTCACAGGGGGACTACAATGAGCAGTTCTTC CAISESQGDYNEQFF
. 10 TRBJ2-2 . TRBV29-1 TGCAGCGTTCGCACCGGGGAGCTGTTTTTT CSVRTGELFF
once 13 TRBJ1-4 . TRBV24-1 TGTGCCACCAGTGAGCAGGACAGTGAAAAACTGTTTTTT CATSEQDSEKLFF